These 8 T cell receptor beta chains were all obtained from the same sample, sequenced in a study of T cells in women clearing cervical HPV infection. Measured with immunoSEQ multiplex PCR; TCRdb has only the in-frame clones, and not every one. Recorded for this sample: fewer than 25,000 clones. Source material: blood buffy coat. These receptors came from a woman between 18 and 75 years old with a cervical HPV16 infection that either progressed to CIN3+ or cleared (not recorded which).

In regard to this clone: The CDR3 is cut off 3 residues early in the read; its end comes from the germline J gene. The chain couples TRBV7-9 to TRBJ1-1; 8 bases map to TRBD1. The CDR3 loop spans 15 amino acids. The germline V gene has CDR1 SEHNR and CDR2 FQNEAQ (reference sequence). The CDR3 reads CASSHDRGRTLEAFF. CDR3 DNA (partial): TGTGCCAGCAGCCATGACAGGGGAAGGACTCTAGAA. The complete variable domain, with remaining parts taken from reference TRBV7-9 and TRBJ1-1, reads DTGVSQNPRHKITKRGQNVTFRCDPISEHNRLYWYRQTLGQGPEFLTYFQNEAQLEKSRLLSDRFSAERPKGSFSTLEIQRTEQGDSAMYLCASSHDRGRTLEAFFGQGTRLTVV.

In the case of this clone: The read terminates 3 residues before the CDR3 end, so the remaining end is supplied by the germline J gene. The rearrangement joins TRBV2 to TRBJ1-4; a possible D gene is TRBD1 (5 bases). Germline V gives CDR1 SNHLY, CDR2 FYNNEI. This CDR3 is built from 13 residues. V lost 4 bases, J lost 8 bases, and 11 bases lay in between. The CDR3 spells CASSGAEGEKLFF. The sequenced part of the CDR3 DNA is TGTGCCAGCAGTGGGGCCGAGGGGGAAAAA.

About this clone itself: The read falls 3 residues short of the CDR3 end, and the missing part is taken from the germline J gene. This chain links TRBV11-2 with TRBJ2-7, with D possibly being TRBD2 (5 bases). The length of the CDR3 is 14 residues. Germline CDR1 and CDR2: SGHAT and FQNNGV. Trimming pared 0 bases from V and 2 bases from J, leaving 8 bases between. The CDR3 protein is CASSLDRGTYEQYF. CDR3 DNA, as far as it was read: TGTGCCAGCAGCTTAGACCGGGGAACCTACGAG.

Turning to this clone: The CDR3 end is not reached by the read, which stops 3 residues before it; the germline J gene fills it in. J is TRBJ2-2 and V is TRBV18; TRBD2 matches 9 bases. The CDR3 is 16 residues long. Germline loops: CDR1 KGHSH, CDR2 LQKENI. With V trimmed by 3 bases and J by 4 bases, 6 bases remained unmatched. The sequenced part of the CDR3 DNA is TGTGCCAGCTCACCTGTAGCGGGAGTGGGCACCGGGGAG. It encodes CASSPVAGVGTGE. The CDR3 as a whole reads CASSPVAGVGTGELFF.

With respect to this clone: From the germline J gene comes the end of the CDR3, since the read stops 3 residues before it. The rearrangement links TRBV30 to TRBJ2-7; 10 bases are a match to TRBD2. The ends lost 4 bases at V and 5 bases at J; junction bases unmatched: 8. CDR1 and CDR2 (germline): GTSNPN, SVGIG (reference sequence). The CDR3 has 14 residues. CDR3: CAWMRKREGDEQYF. The CDR3 DNA, read in part, is TGTGCCTGGATGAGGAAGCGGGAGGGCGACGAG.

About this clone itself: The read stops 3 residues short of the end of the CDR3; the missing end is completed from the germline J gene. V and J are TRBV20-1 and TRBJ2-3; 9 bases agree with TRBD2. This CDR3 is 14 amino acids long. After removal of 6 bases from V and 3 bases from J, the junction contained 7 bases not matched to a gene. Germline loops: CDR1 DFQATT, CDR2 SNEGSKA (reference sequence). CDR3 bases read: TGCAGTGCAACCCTCACTAGCGGGACAGATACG. Translated, it gives CSATLTSGTDT. The CDR3, in full, reads CSATLTSGTDTQYF.

To note about this clone: The CDR3 end lies 3 residues beyond the end of the read and is filled in from the germline J gene. This sequence joins TRBV5-1 and TRBJ2-3; D not resolved. The CDR3 loop spans 15 amino acids. The V end was cut by 6 bases, the J end by 0 bases, with 14 bases between. Germline V gene lookup returns CDR1 SGHRS and CDR2 YFSETQ. The sequenced CDR3 bases are TGCGCCAGCAACCCATGGGCCCAAAGCACAGATACG. Translating gives CASNPWAQSTDT. The whole CDR3 reads CASNPWAQSTDTQYF.

Partial CDR3 DNA: TGTGCCAGTAGTATAGCCGAGCGGGGGAACACTGAA. Its protein product is CASSIAERGNTE. The full CDR3 is CASSIAERGNTEAFF. The chain carries TRBV19 and TRBJ1-1; D ambiguous. The observed sequence ends 3 residues before the CDR3 terminus, with the missing tail filled in from the germline J gene. The V gene lost 1 base and the J gene lost 1 base, with 10 bases spanning the gap. CDR3 size: 15 residues. Germline CDR1 is LNHDA and CDR2 is SQIVND (reference sequence). Using reference TRBV19 and TRBJ1-1 for the parts outside the CDR3, the full variable domain is DGGITQSPKYLFRKEGQNVTLSCEQNLNHDAMYWYRQDPGQGLRLIYYSQIVNDFQKGDIAEGYSVSREKKESFPLTVTSAQKNPTAFYLCASSIAERGNTEAFFGQGTRLTVV.